This TCR beta chain appears in the sequencing data of a study of tumor-infiltrating lymphocytes in primary liver carcinoma. General study points: Only about 8-25% of top clones showed up in all five tumor regions.

With a constant-region primer, TCR beta cDNA was made from approximately 500 ng of total RNA. Slightly modified ARM-PCR served as the procedure for the TCR beta libraries. These libraries came from three rounds of nested multiplex PCR. The study ran its first two PCR rounds for around 10 cycles each, using TRBV1-TRBV30 forward primers and a C-beta reverse primer. TCRdb re-called the multiplex PCR reads with MiXCR, one entry per CDR3 protein. This table has around 70,000 distinct CDR3 sequences, 60% to 75% appearing once. This clonotype has ten or more counts. Its antigen is unknown. CDR1 and CDR2 (germline): SGHAT, FQNNGV. The CDR3 is made up of 14 amino acids. Unmatched junction bases numbered 6, after V lost 3 bases and J lost 5 bases. Extraction of RNA together with DNA used about 17-31 mg of unsorted bulk tissue. Each of the tumor samples contained in excess of 80% viable tumor cells.

Sequencing was carried out using liver tumor tissue from sampling region 4. Subset specified: tumor region T4, right-lateral pole. The clonotype comes from a man aged 35 to 55 with primary liver carcinoma and hepatitis B virus infection. J is TRBJ2-7 and V is TRBV11-2, with 8 nucleotides matching TRBD1. CDR3 sequence: CASSLGQVDHEQYF. Written as DNA, the CDR3 is TGTGCCAGCAGCTTGGGACAGGTAGACCACGAGCAGTACTTC. Full variable domain (remainder filled in from reference TRBV11-2 and TRBJ2-7): EAGVAQSPRYKIIEKRQSVAFWCNPISGHATLYWYQQILGQGPKLLIQFQNNGVVDDSQLPKDRFSAERLKGVDSTLKIQPAKLEDSAVYLCASSLGQVDHEQYFGPGTRLTVT.